This TCR beta chain appears in the sequencing data of a study of persistence of HIV-infected CD4 T cells. This clone was observed once. As yet, its antigen is unknown. The immunoSEQ assay was version 4, run in survey mode. Using immunoSEQ multiplex PCR, the repertoire was profiled, and TCRdb retains in-frame clones only, with some absent. The sample includes 6,500 to 8,500 clones, around 67% seen only once; the top ten take 15% to 20%. Germline values: CDR1 SGHRS, CDR2 YFSETQ. Trimming removed 4 bases from V and 5 bases from J, with 15 bases in between. CDR3 length: 14 residues. Lysates of CMV-infected fibroblasts at around 10 ug/mL stimulated these cells. Sorting selected CD4+ T cells upregulating both CD40 ligand and CD69.

The rearrangement joins TRBV5-1 to TRBJ2-5; D is possibly TRBD2 (6 bases). The clonotype comes from an adult man with HIV who was CMV-seropositive. Here the sequenced sample was CD4+ T cells sorted from PBMCs after approximately 19-hour stimulation, taken from a patient who received antiretroviral therapy. CDR3 sequence reads: CASSGGGSGETQYF. As DNA, the CDR3 is TGCGCCAGCAGCGGTGGGGGGTCCGGGGAGACCCAGTACTTC.